Each of the 8 T cell receptor beta chains below was sequenced from the same sample in a study of blood T cell repertoires in COVID-19. Clones were read by immunoSEQ multiplex PCR, and TCRdb kept only the in-frame ones, dropping some. The sample comprises a few hundred thousand clones, about 79% of which are singletons, and about 2.1% rests with the top ten. Sequencing was done on a sample of peripheral blood. The source is a man aged 40-49 years who had recovered from COVID-19.

This clone has a handful of counts. This chain uses TRBV10-3 with TRBJ1-6; 7 bases fit TRBD1. This CDR3 contains 17 residues. V trimming: 6 bases; J trimming: 0 bases; junction bases outside the gene matches: 8. The germline CDR1 and CDR2 sequences are ENHRY and SYGVKD. This CDR3 reads CAIREDRAGSYNSPLHF. Here the CDR3 DNA reads TGTGCCATCAGAGAAGACAGGGCAGGCTCCTATAATTCACCCCTCCACTTT.

This clone was counted between two and nine times. Written as DNA, the CDR3 is TGTGCCAGCAGCGTAGGACTAGCGGTCAGGGAGCTGTTTTTT. Its protein is CASSVGLAVRELFF. V is TRBV9 and J is TRBJ2-2; 9 bases agree with TRBD2. The length of the CDR3 is 14 residues. Germline loops: CDR1 SGDLS, CDR2 YYNGEE. J was trimmed by 9 bases and V by 0 bases; bases with no gene match: 3.

The chain couples TRBV2 to TRBJ1-2; 8 bases agree with TRBD1. Germline lookup yields CDR1 SNHLY and CDR2 FYNNEI. This CDR3 has 14 amino acids. V dropped 6 bases and J dropped 8; count of bases not matched to a gene: 11. The CDR3 DNA reads TGTGCCAGCAGCGGACTACAGGGGGTAGAGGGCTACACCTTC. Its translation: CASSGLQGVEGYTF.

The sample holds a few counts of this clone. This sequence joins TRBV19 and TRBJ1-4; TRBD1 might be the D (5 bases). Germline V lookup: CDR1 LNHDA, CDR2 SQIVND (reference sequence). The CDR3 totals 14 residues. The ends were cut back, 5 bases at V and 5 bases at J, with 12 bases in the middle. The CDR3 region is CASSWGRENEKLFF. The CDR3 DNA sequence: TGTGCCAGTAGTTGGGGGAGGGAGAATGAAAAACTGTTTTTT.

V gene TRBV7-9 combines with J gene TRBJ2-3, with 8 bases that match TRBD2. The CDR3 runs to 12 residues. Losses at the gene ends were 5 bases for V and 6 bases for J; bases not matched to a gene: 1. The germline V gene encodes CDR1 SEHNR and CDR2 FQNEAQ (reference sequence). Here the CDR3 reads CASSRGRDTQYF. The CDR3 DNA reads as TGTGCCAGCAGCCGCGGGAGGGATACGCAGTATTTT.

The chain has TRBV5-4 and TRBJ1-4; possibly TRBD1 for D (6 bases). V gave up 6 bases and J gave up 5 bases, with 14 bases separating them. CDR3 length: 14 amino acids. The germline gives CDR1 SGHNT, CDR2 YYREEE (reference sequence). The CDR3 reads CASTLQGANEKLFF. The CDR3, as DNA: TGTGCCAGCACCTTACAGGGAGCGAATGAAAAACTGTTTTTT.

This clone was observed a few times. This sequence joins TRBV19 and TRBJ1-5, with D unresolved. CDR1 LNHDA and CDR2 SQIVND come from the germline V gene (reference sequence). The CDR3 spans 16 residues. The V and J ends lost 7 bases and 0 bases respectively, with 16 bases between them. For the CDR3, the DNA is TGTGCCAGTATCTCCCGGGGTGACGGTAGCAATCAGCCCCAGCATTTT. Its protein product is CASISRGDGSNQPQHF. The whole variable domain, filled in from reference TRBV19 and TRBJ1-5, reads DGGITQSPKYLFRKEGQNVTLSCEQNLNHDAMYWYRQDPGQGLRLIYYSQIVNDFQKGDIAEGYSVSREKKESFPLTVTSAQKNPTAFYLCASISRGDGSNQPQHFGDGTRLSIL.

This chain joins TRBV5-1 and TRBJ2-1; TRBD2 is a possible D gene (6 bases). The V gene's germline CDR1 is SGHRS and CDR2 YFSETQ. This CDR3 has 16 amino acids. V lost 2 bases to trimming and J lost 5 bases, with 17 bases between them. DNA for the CDR3: TGCGCCAGCAGCTTTGGGAGGCAGGGACCCGACAATGAGCAGTTCTTC. It yields the protein CASSFGRQGPDNEQFF. Combining the CDR3 with reference TRBV5-1 and TRBJ2-1 gives the whole variable domain KAGVTQTPRYLIKTRGQQVTLSCSPISGHRSVSWYQQTPGQGLQFLFEYFSETQRNKGNFPGRFSGRQFSNSRSEMNVSTLELGDSALYLCASSFGRQGPDNEQFFGPGTRLTVL.